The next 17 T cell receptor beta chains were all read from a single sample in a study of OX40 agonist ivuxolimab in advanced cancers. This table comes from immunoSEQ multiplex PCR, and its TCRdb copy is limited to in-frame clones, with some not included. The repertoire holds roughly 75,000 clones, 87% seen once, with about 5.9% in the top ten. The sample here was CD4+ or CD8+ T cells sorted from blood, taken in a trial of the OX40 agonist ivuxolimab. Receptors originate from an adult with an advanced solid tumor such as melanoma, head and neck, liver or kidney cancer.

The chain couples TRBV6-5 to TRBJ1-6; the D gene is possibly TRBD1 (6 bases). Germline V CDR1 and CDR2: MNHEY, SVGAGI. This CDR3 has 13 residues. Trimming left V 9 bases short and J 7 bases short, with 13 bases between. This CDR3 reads CASTGAWNSPLHF. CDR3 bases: TGTGCCAGTACGGGGGCGTGGAATTCACCCCTCCACTTT.

Here the CDR3 reads CASSILESTDTQYF. DNA of the CDR3: TGTGCCAGTAGTATACTGGAGAGCACAGATACGCAGTATTTT. The chain has TRBV19 and TRBJ2-3; D is ambiguous. The ends were cut back, 2 bases at V and 0 bases at J, with 6 bases in the middle. The CDR3 length is 14 residues. Germline V gene lookup returns CDR1 LNHDA and CDR2 SQIVND (reference sequence). Full variable domain (missing parts from reference TRBV19 and TRBJ2-3): DGGITQSPKYLFRKEGQNVTLSCEQNLNHDAMYWYRQDPGQGLRLIYYSQIVNDFQKGDIAEGYSVSREKKESFPLTVTSAQKNPTAFYLCASSILESTDTQYFGPGTRLTVL.

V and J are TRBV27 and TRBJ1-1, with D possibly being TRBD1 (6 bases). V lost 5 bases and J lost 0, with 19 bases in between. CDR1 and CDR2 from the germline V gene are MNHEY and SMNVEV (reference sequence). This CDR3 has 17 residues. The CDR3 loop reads CASSPAGTRIMNTEAFF. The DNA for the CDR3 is TGTGCCAGCAGTCCCGCCGGGACACGGATCATGAACACTGAAGCTTTCTTT.

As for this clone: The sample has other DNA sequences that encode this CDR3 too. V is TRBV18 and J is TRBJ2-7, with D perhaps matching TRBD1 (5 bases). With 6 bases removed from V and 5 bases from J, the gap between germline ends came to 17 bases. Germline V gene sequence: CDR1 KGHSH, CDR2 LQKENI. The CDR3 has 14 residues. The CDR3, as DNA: TGTGCCAGCTCGCCCCTAACCCGACAGAACGAGCAGTACTTC. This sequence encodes CASSPLTRQNEQYF.

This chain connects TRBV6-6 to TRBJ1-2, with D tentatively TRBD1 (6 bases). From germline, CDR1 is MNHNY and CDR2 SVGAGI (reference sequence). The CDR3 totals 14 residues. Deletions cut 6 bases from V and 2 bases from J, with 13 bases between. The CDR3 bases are TGTGCCAGCAGCCCCGCAGGGGTGAACTATGGCTACACCTTC. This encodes CASSPAGVNYGYTF.

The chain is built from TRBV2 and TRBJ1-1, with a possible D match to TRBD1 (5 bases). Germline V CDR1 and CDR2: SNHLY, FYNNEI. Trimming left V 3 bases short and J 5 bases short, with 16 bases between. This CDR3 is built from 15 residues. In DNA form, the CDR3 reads TGTGCCAGCAGTGAGTTCTGGGGTTCAGGGACTGAAGCTTTCTTT. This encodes CASSEFWGSGTEAFF.

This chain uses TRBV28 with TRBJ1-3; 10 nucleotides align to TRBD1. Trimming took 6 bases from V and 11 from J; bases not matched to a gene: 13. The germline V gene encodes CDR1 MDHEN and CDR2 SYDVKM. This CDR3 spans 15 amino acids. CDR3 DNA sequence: TGTGCCAGCAGAACCCCCGGACAGGGGGTTGGGGCCATATATTTT. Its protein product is CASRTPGQGVGAIYF. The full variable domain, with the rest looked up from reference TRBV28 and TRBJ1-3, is DVKVTQSSRYLVKRTGEKVFLECVQDMDHENMFWYRQDPGLGLRLIYFSYDVKMKEKGDIPEGYSVSREKKERFSLILESASTNQTSMYLCASRTPGQGVGAIYFGEGSWLTVV.

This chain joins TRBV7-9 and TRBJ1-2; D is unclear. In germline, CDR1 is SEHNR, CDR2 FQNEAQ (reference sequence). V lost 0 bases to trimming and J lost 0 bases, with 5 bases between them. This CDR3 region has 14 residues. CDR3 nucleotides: TGTGCCAGCAGCTTAGCGCTTACTAACTATGGCTACACCTTC. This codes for CASSLALTNYGYTF.

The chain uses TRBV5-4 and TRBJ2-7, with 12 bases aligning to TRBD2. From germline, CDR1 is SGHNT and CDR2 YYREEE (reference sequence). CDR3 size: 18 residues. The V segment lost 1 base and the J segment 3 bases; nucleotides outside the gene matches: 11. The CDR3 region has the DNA TGTGCCAGCAGCTTGTCACTAGCGGGAGGCCCCTCCCGCTACGAGCAGTACTTC. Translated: CASSLSLAGGPSRYEQYF.

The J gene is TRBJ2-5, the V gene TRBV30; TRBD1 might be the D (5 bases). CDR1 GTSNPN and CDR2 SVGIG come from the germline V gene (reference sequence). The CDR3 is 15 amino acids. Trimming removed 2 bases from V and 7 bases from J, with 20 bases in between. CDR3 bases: TGTGCCTGGAGTACCACAAGGGGCCTAGTGGGGACCCAGTACTTC. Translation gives CAWSTTRGLVGTQYF.

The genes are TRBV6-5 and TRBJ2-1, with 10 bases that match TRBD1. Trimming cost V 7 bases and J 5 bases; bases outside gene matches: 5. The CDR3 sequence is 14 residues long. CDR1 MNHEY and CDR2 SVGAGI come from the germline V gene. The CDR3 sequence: CASTRDRGHNEQFF. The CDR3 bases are TGTGCCAGCACCCGGGACAGGGGCCACAATGAGCAGTTCTTC.

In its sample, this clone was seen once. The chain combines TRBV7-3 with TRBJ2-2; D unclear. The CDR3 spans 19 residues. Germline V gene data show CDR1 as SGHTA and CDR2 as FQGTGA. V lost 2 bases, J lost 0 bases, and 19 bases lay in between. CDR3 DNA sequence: TGTGCCAGCAGCTTATACGATGTCGGTAGACATTCGAACACCGGGGAGCTGTTTTTT. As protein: CASSLYDVGRHSNTGELFF.

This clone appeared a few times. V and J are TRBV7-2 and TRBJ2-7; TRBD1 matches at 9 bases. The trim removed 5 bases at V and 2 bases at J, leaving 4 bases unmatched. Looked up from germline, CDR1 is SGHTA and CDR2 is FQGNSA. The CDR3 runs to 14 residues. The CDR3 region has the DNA TGTGCCAGCAGCCGACAGGGGGGACCCTACGAGCAGTACTTC. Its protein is CASSRQGGPYEQYF.

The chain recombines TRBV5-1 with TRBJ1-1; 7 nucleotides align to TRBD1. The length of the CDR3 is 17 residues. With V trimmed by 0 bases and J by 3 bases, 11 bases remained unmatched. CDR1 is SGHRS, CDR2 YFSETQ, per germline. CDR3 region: CASSLGIGGGAYTEAFF. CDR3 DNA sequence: TGCGCCAGCAGCTTGGGTATTGGAGGGGGCGCGTACACTGAAGCTTTCTTT.

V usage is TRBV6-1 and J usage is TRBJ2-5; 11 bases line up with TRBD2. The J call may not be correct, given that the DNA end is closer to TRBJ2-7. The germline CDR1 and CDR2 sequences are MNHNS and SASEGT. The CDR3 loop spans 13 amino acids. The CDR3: CASRLAGTYEQYF. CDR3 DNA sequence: TGTGCCAGTCGACTAGCGGGAACCTACGAGCAGTACTTC.

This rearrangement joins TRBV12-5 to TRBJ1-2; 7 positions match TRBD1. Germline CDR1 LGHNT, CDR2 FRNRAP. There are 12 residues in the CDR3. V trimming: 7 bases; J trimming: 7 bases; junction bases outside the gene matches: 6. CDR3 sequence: CASADRVCGYTF. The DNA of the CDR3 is TGTGCTAGTGCCGACAGGGTTTGTGGCTACACCTTC.

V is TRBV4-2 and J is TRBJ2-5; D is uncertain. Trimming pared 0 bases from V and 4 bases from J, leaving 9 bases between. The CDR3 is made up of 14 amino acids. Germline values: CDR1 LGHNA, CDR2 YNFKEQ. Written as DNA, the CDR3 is TGTGCCAGCAGCCAAGATAGTCGAGCAGAGACCCAGTACTTC. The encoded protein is CASSQDSRAETQYF.